These 32 T cell receptor beta chains were sequenced from one sample in a study of blood T cells in healthy people across ages. Through a sample-barcoded 5' primer and a J-beta primer mix, a second PCR was run for 7 to 11 cycles. TCRdb processed the 5' RACE reads anew with MiXCR; each CDR3 protein has one entry. The data show around 1,000,000 distinct CDR3 sequences, less than 25% seen once. The same specimen was also included in a second study, on T cells of mothers and their children.

The source material was blood. The receptors stem from a girl under 10 years old in good health.

This clonotype has a handful of counts. The chain couples TRBV7-6 to TRBJ2-2; 10 bases align to TRBD2. V dropped 4 bases and J dropped 6; count of bases not matched to a gene: 11. There are 17 residues in the CDR3. Germline loops: CDR1 SGHVS, CDR2 FNYEAQ. In DNA, the CDR3 is TGTGCCAGCAGCTCGCCCAGCGGGAGGGCCCTTGCCGGGGAGCTGTTTTTT. Protein sequence: CASSSPSGRALAGELFF. Complete variable domain (other parts from reference TRBV7-6 and TRBJ2-2): GAGVSQSPRYKVTKRGQDVALRCDPISGHVSLYWYRQALGQGPEFLTYFNYEAQQDKSGLPNDRFSAERPEGSISTLTIQRTEQRDSAMYRCASSSPSGRALAGELFFGEGSRLTVL.

This clonotype appeared a few times. This rearrangement joins TRBV28 to TRBJ2-1; 9 bases align to TRBD1. With V trimmed by 6 bases and J by 2 bases, 11 bases remained unmatched. This CDR3 has 17 amino acids. The germline gives CDR1 MDHEN, CDR2 SYDVKM. DNA for the CDR3: TGTGCCAGCAGCCTGAGGACCGGGACAGGGCCCTACAATGAGCAGTTCTTC. Residues: CASSLRTGTGPYNEQFF.

The CDR3 loop is CASSLEPRGSTDTQYF. The CDR3 nucleotides are TGCGCCAGCAGCTTGGAACCACGGGGTTCGACAGATACGCAGTATTTT. The J gene is TRBJ2-3, the V gene TRBV5-1; maybe TRBD2 (5 bases). The CDR3 is 16 residues long. Germline V gene data show CDR1 as SGHRS and CDR2 as YFSETQ. The V end lost 0 bases, the J end lost 3 bases, and 14 bases lay between the germline ends.

This clonotype showed up just a few times. CDR3 residues: CASSRTGRDWSYEQYF. The DNA for the CDR3 is TGTGCCAGCAGCAGGACAGGAAGGGACTGGAGCTACGAGCAGTACTTC. This chain joins TRBV13 and TRBJ2-7; D might be TRBD1 (7 bases). The CDR3 totals 16 residues. The V gene's germline CDR1 is PRHDT and CDR2 FYEKMQ (reference sequence). V was cut by 5 bases and J by 3 bases, with 20 bases left in between.

This clonotype was counted only a few times. The rearrangement joins TRBV20-1 to TRBJ1-1; D is undetermined. Germline CDR1 reads DFQATT; CDR2 reads SNEGSKA (reference sequence). V lost 1 base and J lost 1, with 7 bases in between. CDR3 length equals 13 residues. The CDR3 bases are TGCAGTGCTAGAGTACGGGAGAACACTGAAGCTTTCTTT. It is translated as CSARVRENTEAFF.

This clonotype was detected only a few times. V gene TRBV29-1 combines with J gene TRBJ2-7; 7 bases match TRBD1. Germline-derived CDR1 and CDR2 are SQVTM and ANQGSEA. The CDR3 is 13 amino acids. V was clipped by 4 bases and J by 2 bases; unmatched bases: 5. CDR3 amino acids: CSVVRDSAYEQYF. The CDR3 nucleotides read TGCAGCGTTGTACGGGACAGCGCCTACGAGCAGTACTTC.

This clonotype occurred a few times. The rearrangement joins TRBV29-1 to TRBJ2-7, with unresolved D. The germline gives CDR1 SQVTM, CDR2 ANQGSEA. The CDR3 loop spans 13 amino acids. V gave up 7 bases and J gave up 0 bases, with 13 bases separating them. CDR3 sequence reads: CSALAQSSYEQYF. The CDR3 DNA follows: TGCAGCGCCCTGGCCCAGAGCTCCTACGAGCAGTACTTC.

This clonotype has just a few counts. The chain is built from TRBV19 and TRBJ1-6; the D gene is possibly TRBD1 (5 bases). The CDR3 extends over 14 amino acids. Per the germline V gene, CDR1 is LNHDA and CDR2 is SQIVND (reference sequence). The V and J ends lost 6 bases and 2 bases respectively, with 8 bases between them. The CDR3 region is CASSMDTYNSPLHF. Written as DNA, the CDR3 is TGTGCCAGTAGCATGGACACCTATAATTCACCCCTCCACTTT.

This clonotype has just a few counts. This chain connects TRBV6-1 to TRBJ2-3, with TRBD2 as a possible D gene (5 bases). Germline V gene sequence: CDR1 MNHNS, CDR2 SASEGT. Trimming stripped 5 bases from V and 1 base from J, with 13 bases between. The CDR3 runs to 15 residues. In DNA, the CDR3 is TGTGCCAGCAGTCCCCCCGGGGTGTGCACAGATACGCAGTATTTT. It specifies CASSPPGVCTDTQYF.

This chain links TRBV6-2 or TRBV6-3 with TRBJ2-2; D may match TRBD1 or TRBD2 (5 bases each). From germline, CDR1 is MNHEY and CDR2 SVGEGT. V lost 5 bases and J lost 2, with 12 bases in between. The CDR3 is made up of 15 amino acids. CDR3 sequence reads: CASSTRGVNTGELFF. For the CDR3, the DNA is TGTGCCAGCAGTACCCGGGGCGTTAACACCGGGGAGCTGTTTTTT.

The chain uses TRBV20-1 and TRBJ1-3; D is uncertain. The V end lost 5 bases, the J end lost 8 bases, and 10 bases lay between the germline ends. Germline CDR1 is DFQATT and CDR2 is SNEGSKA (reference sequence). The CDR3 covers 11 residues. This chain's CDR3 is CSALAEDTIYF. CDR3 nucleotide sequence: TGCAGTGCTCTTGCCGAGGACACCATATATTTT.

This clonotype was seen a few times. The chain recombines TRBV7-2 with TRBJ2-5, with D hard to call. CDR3 length equals 16 residues. Per the germline V gene, CDR1 is SGHTA and CDR2 is FQGNSA. V gave up 4 bases and J gave up 3 bases, with 18 bases separating them. CDR3: CASSYDIDSLEETQYF. In nucleotides, the CDR3 is TGTGCCAGCAGCTATGATATCGACTCTTTGGAAGAGACCCAGTACTTC.

This clonotype was recorded once. The CDR3 protein is CASSDGGLGAEKLFF. CDR3 DNA: TGTGCCAGCAGTGACGGAGGGCTGGGCGCCGAAAAACTGTTTTTT. The chain joins TRBV6-1 to TRBJ1-4; D gene uncertain. The germline V gene encodes CDR1 MNHNS and CDR2 SASEGT. The CDR3 runs to 15 residues. V was pared by 3 bases and J by 8 bases, with 16 bases between.

In regard to this clonotype: At one boundary the junction diverges from the germline segment, which might be a read error. This rearrangement joins TRBV28 to TRBJ2-1; 8 bases are a match to TRBD1. CDR3 length: 13 amino acids. The germline V gene encodes CDR1 MDHEN and CDR2 SYDVKM. Here the CDR3 reads CASSFPKGQENCF. In DNA, the CDR3 is TGTGCCAGCAGTTTTCCCAAGGGACAGGAAAATTGCTTC.

V gene TRBV12-3 or TRBV12-4 combines with J gene TRBJ1-2, with D tentatively TRBD1 (5 bases). The CDR3 runs 12 residues. V dropped 10 bases and J dropped 4 bases, with 13 bases sitting between them. The chain's CDR3 is CATDSIGYGYTF. The CDR3, as DNA: TGTGCCACTGACAGCATCGGCTATGGCTACACCTTC.

The chain links TRBV4-3 to TRBJ2-1; the match to TRBD2 covers 9 bases. This CDR3 is built from 18 residues. Germline CDR1 and CDR2: LGHNA and YSLEER. V shed 0 bases, J shed 2 bases, and the junction held 8 bases outside the gene matches. The CDR3 is CASSQDGAGGEAYNEQFF. As DNA, the CDR3 is TGCGCCAGCAGCCAAGACGGAGCGGGGGGAGAGGCCTACAATGAGCAGTTCTTC.

J is TRBJ2-1 and V is TRBV20-1; TRBD1 aligns across 10 bases. The CDR3 is 16 residues long. Germline trimming cut 6 bases from V and 6 bases from J; bases unmatched to any gene: 14. CDR1 is DFQATT and CDR2 is SNEGSKA in the germline V gene (reference sequence). CDR3 nucleotide sequence: TGCAGTGCGGGATATTACGGGACAGGGGTTCTCAATGAGCAGTTCTTC. Amino acid sequence: CSAGYYGTGVLNEQFF.

V usage is TRBV27 and J usage is TRBJ1-6; D might be TRBD1 (5 bases). The germline V gene encodes CDR1 MNHEY and CDR2 SMNVEV (reference sequence). Trimming removed 2 bases from V and 7 bases from J, with 12 bases in between. CDR3 length: 15 residues. The CDR3 is CASSLESGGNSPLHF. In DNA form, the CDR3 reads TGTGCCAGCAGTTTAGAATCTGGGGGGAATTCACCCCTCCACTTT.

The rearrangement links TRBV27 to TRBJ2-3; 7 bases map to TRBD2. Germline assignment: CDR1 MNHEY and CDR2 SMNVEV (reference sequence). This CDR3 spans 13 amino acids. The chain's CDR3 is CVSTERRERAQYF. The DNA for the CDR3 is TGTGTCAGTACTGAACGGCGGGAGAGAGCGCAGTATTTT.

This chain joins TRBV7-8 and TRBJ1-6, with 10 bases lining up with TRBD1. Germline-derived CDR1 and CDR2 are SGHVS and FQNEAQ. V lost 8 bases and J lost 9; bases outside the gene matches: 16. This CDR3 contains 17 residues. The CDR3 region is CASDLNVPGQGSSPLHF. The CDR3, as DNA: TGTGCCAGCGATCTGAACGTACCGGGACAGGGGAGTTCACCCCTCCACTTT.

This clonotype was counted between two and nine times. The rearrangement uses TRBV25-1 and TRBJ1-1; no clear D gene. Per germline, CDR1 MGHDK and CDR2 SYGVNS. V lost 5 bases and J 2 bases, leaving 24 bases between the germline ends. This CDR3 comprises 18 residues. DNA for the CDR3: TGTGCCAGCAGTTCAATGCTGGGGAAGGGAAAGGGTAACACTGAAGCTTTCTTT. Translated: CASSSMLGKGKGNTEAFF.

The chain has TRBV28 and TRBJ2-3; 10 nucleotides line up with TRBD2. This CDR3 is 18 amino acids long. V gave up 6 bases and J gave up 2 bases; unmatched junction bases: 14. Germline CDR1 and CDR2: MDHEN and SYDVKM. CDR3 sequence reads: CASSIGGAGGEPTDTQYF. The CDR3 DNA reads TGTGCCAGCAGCATTGGGGGAGCGGGAGGGGAGCCCACAGATACGCAGTATTTT.

This rearrangement joins TRBV11-1 to TRBJ2-1; TRBD1 matches at 7 bases. Losses at the gene ends were 6 bases for V and 8 bases for J; bases not matched to a gene: 13. The CDR3 contains 15 residues. CDR1 and CDR2 (germline): SGHAT, FQDESV (reference sequence). The CDR3 DNA reads as TGTGCCAGCAGTTCGACCGGGAAGGGGGCTGATGAGCAGTTCTTC. Translated, it gives CASSSTGKGADEQFF.

This chain connects TRBV6-1 to TRBJ2-7, with no clear D. The V and J ends lost 2 bases and 6 bases respectively, with 8 bases between them. Per the germline V gene, CDR1 is MNHNS and CDR2 is SASEGT. The CDR3 is 12 amino acids. The CDR3 DNA sequence: TGTGCCAGCAGTGAACAGGCAGCCGAGCAGTACTTC. The encoded protein is CASSEQAAEQYF.

The genes are TRBV7-2 and TRBJ2-4, with 10 bases aligning to TRBD2. The CDR3 is 16 amino acids. Germline V CDR1 and CDR2: SGHTA, FQGNSA. J gave up 7 bases and V 2 bases, and 8 bases lay outside the gene matches. Written as DNA, the CDR3 is TGTGCCAGCAGCTTATGGCTAGCGGGAGTTTCGAACATTCAGTACTTC. Protein: CASSLWLAGVSNIQYF.

The chain recombines TRBV7-3 with TRBJ1-2; 9 bases line up with TRBD1. The germline V gene has CDR1 SGHTA and CDR2 FQGTGA. The ends lost 5 bases at V and 3 bases at J; junction bases unmatched: 7. The CDR3 has 15 amino acids. The CDR3 spells CASSQDRGYDYGYTF. As DNA, the CDR3 is TGTGCCAGCAGCCAGGACAGGGGATATGACTATGGCTACACCTTC. The full variable domain, in which reference TRBV7-3 and TRBJ1-2 provide the parts outside the CDR3, is GAGVSQTPSNKVTEKGKYVELRCDPISGHTALYWYRQSLGQGPEFLIYFQGTGAADDSGLPNDRFFAVRPEGSVSTLKIQRTERGDSAVYLCASSQDRGYDYGYTFGSGTRLTVV.

This clonotype was observed a few times. The chain joins TRBV13 to TRBJ2-5, with a weak D call TRBD2 (5 bases). The CDR3 is 15 residues long. CDR1 PRHDT and CDR2 FYEKMQ come from the germline V gene (reference sequence). V was clipped by 5 bases and J by 11 bases, with 24 bases between them. In DNA form, the CDR3 reads TGTGCCAGCAGCCTCTCCCGGGGTTCCAAGGGAGAGCAGTACTTC. Translated, it gives CASSLSRGSKGEQYF.

Remarks on this clonotype: The conserved phenylalanine or tryptophan is not found at the CDR3 terminus, so this likely reflects a read error. The chain recombines TRBV7-2 with TRBJ1-2; no clear D gene. The CDR3 runs to 13 residues. Trimming stripped 0 bases from V and 1 base from J, with 3 bases between. Germline CDR1 reads SGHTA; CDR2 reads FQGNSA. This CDR3 is CASSLANNYGYTL. DNA of the CDR3: TGTGCCAGCAGCTTAGCGAATAACTATGGCTACACCCTC.

The genes are TRBV29-1 and TRBJ2-7; no clear D. This CDR3 spans 13 amino acids. Germline V gives CDR1 SQVTM, CDR2 ANQGSEA. Trimming left V 4 bases short and J 0 bases short, with 10 bases between. The CDR3 is CSVVHRASYEQYF. The CDR3 DNA reads TGCAGCGTTGTTCACCGGGCCTCCTACGAGCAGTACTTC.

A few counts support this clonotype. At one end, the junction sequence differs from germline, possibly due to a read error. This chain uses TRBV7-2 with TRBJ1-2, with a possible D match to TRBD1 (6 bases). This CDR3 spans 15 amino acids. Germline CDR1 and CDR2: SGHTA and FQGNSA. CDR3 amino acids: CASSPTRGGGYDYTF. The DNA of the CDR3 is TGTGCCAGCAGCCCCACTCGAGGGGGTGGTTATGACTACACCTTC.

CDR3 sequence reads: CASYQGGRNTEAFF. The CDR3 DNA reads as TGTGCCAGCTATCAGGGAGGGAGGAACACTGAAGCTTTCTTT. V and J are TRBV6-5 and TRBJ1-1, with D perhaps TRBD1 (5 bases). V lost 8 bases and J lost 1, with 14 bases in between. Per germline, CDR1 MNHEY and CDR2 SVGAGI. The CDR3 has 14 residues.

The table lists this clonotype with a few counts. The chain recombines TRBV7-2 with TRBJ1-6, with D perhaps matching TRBD1 (5 bases). The germline V gene has CDR1 SGHTA and CDR2 FQGNSA. Between the trimmed V and J ends, which lost 1 base and 7 bases, there was a span of 11 bases. CDR3 length: 15 amino acids. The DNA of the CDR3 is TGTGCCAGCAGCTTAGGGGGACCGGGGAATTCACCCCTCCACTTT. Amino acid sequence: CASSLGGPGNSPLHF.